This paragraph covers one TCR beta chain sequence. Library preparation (for TCRbeta) was performed with unique molecular identifiers. Each CDR3 protein is one row after TCRdb ran MiXCR on the PCR reads. The sample consists of 600,000 to 700,000 distinct CDR3 sequences, approximately 16% of them appearing once. Germline lookup yields CDR1 SEHNR and CDR2 FQNEAQ (reference sequence). The germline V and J ends were trimmed by 3 bases and 8 bases, with 14 bases remaining between them. The CDR3 is 15 amino acids. This specimen belongs to a study of T-cell reconstitution after alpha-beta-depleted transplantation in children.

This chain joins TRBV7-9 and TRBJ1-6, with TRBD1 as a possible D gene (6 bases). The source material was PBMCs from the stem cell graft donor, sampled from the stem cell graft. This TCR derives from a human donor who donated a stem cell graft to a child with acute myeloid leukemia. The CDR3 loop reads CASSLGGGRDSPLHF. The CDR3 DNA sequence: TGTGCCAGCAGCTTGGGAGGGGGTCGTGATTCACCCCTCCACTTT.